Below, 13 T cell receptor beta chains from the same sample are listed, as sequenced in a study of neurological immune-mediated disorders (dated by TCRdb to between 2018 and 2021). Receptor amplification or capture employed 5' RACE. TCRdb shows the sequencer as Illumina HiSeq 2500. The public reads were reprocessed in TCRdb via fastp at Q25 and MiXCR, keeping in-frame beta chains. All rows with the same CDR3 protein become a single entry with the most common DNA and genes. A total of more than 25,000 distinct CDR3 sequences appear in this sample, around a quarter of them only once. 30% of the sample goes to the ten largest clones. Sequencing used CD4+ T cells from blood. These receptors were obtained from a man aged 45-65 years with HTLV-1-associated myelopathy (HAM/TSP).

The gene calls are TRBV20-1 and TRBJ2-3; possible D gene TRBD1, 5 bases. The CDR3 is made up of 15 amino acids. Germline values: CDR1 DFQATT, CDR2 SNEGSKA (reference sequence). V lost 7 bases to trimming and J lost 1 base, with 18 bases between them. As DNA, the CDR3 is TGCAGTGTCCCCTTCAGGGTGTGGGGCACAGATACGCAGTATTTT. It specifies CSVPFRVWGTDTQYF.

This clonotype was recorded many times. The rearrangement links TRBV20-1 to TRBJ2-1, with 8 bases fitting TRBD1. The CDR3 contains 16 residues. Germline V CDR1 and CDR2: DFQATT, SNEGSKA (reference sequence). The ends lost 5 bases at V and 3 bases at J; junction bases unmatched: 12. This CDR3 reads CSAPPTRTGFYNEQFF. The CDR3 DNA reads TGCAGTGCTCCCCCTACCCGGACAGGGTTCTACAATGAGCAGTTCTTC.

This chain connects TRBV12-3 or TRBV12-4 to TRBJ2-7, with 15 bases fitting TRBD2. V lost 6 bases and J lost 7; bases outside the gene matches: 16. CDR3 length: 18 residues. The CDR3 is CASSLGTSGGRPPKEQYF. The CDR3 DNA reads as TGTGCCAGCAGCCTCGGGACTAGCGGGGGGCGTCCGCCGAAAGAGCAGTACTTC.

In this sample, this clonotype is medium-sized. CDR3 region: CASSRTGDTGELFF. In nucleotides, the CDR3 is TGCGCCAGCAGTCGGACAGGGGACACCGGGGAGCTGTTTTTT. The J gene is TRBJ2-2, the V gene TRBV5-1, with 9 bases fitting TRBD1. The J segment lost 3 bases and the V segment lost 5 bases, leaving 2 bases of the junction unmatched. The CDR3 extends over 14 amino acids. The V gene's germline CDR1 is SGHRS and CDR2 YFSETQ.

The table lists this clonotype with many counts. The rearrangement links TRBV20-1 to TRBJ1-3; D unclear. The germline V gene has CDR1 DFQATT and CDR2 SNEGSKA (reference sequence). Trimming pared 0 bases from V and 0 bases from J, leaving 3 bases between. The CDR3 contains 13 residues. The CDR3 nucleotides are TGCAGTGCTAGAGACCCCTCTGGAAACACCATATATTTT. Its translation: CSARDPSGNTIYF.

There are many counts of this clonotype. The chain couples TRBV7-6 to TRBJ2-7; TRBD1 aligns across 10 bases. CDR1 and CDR2 from the germline V gene are SGHVS and FNYEAQ. The CDR3 contains 15 residues. The junction had 6 bases not matched to a gene; V was cut back by 1 base and J by 6 bases. The CDR3 spells CASSLGSGTGVEQYF. CDR3 nucleotide sequence: TGTGCCAGCAGCTTAGGTTCAGGGACAGGGGTCGAGCAGTACTTC. The full variable domain, with the rest looked up from reference TRBV7-6 and TRBJ2-7, is GAGVSQSPRYKVTKRGQDVALRCDPISGHVSLYWYRQALGQGPEFLTYFNYEAQQDKSGLPNDRFSAERPEGSISTLTIQRTEQRDSAMYRCASSLGSGTGVEQYFGPGTRLTVT.

This clonotype was found a few times. This chain links TRBV5-1 with TRBJ1-1; D is possibly TRBD1 (5 bases). Trimming took 4 bases from V and 5 from J, leaving 12 bases between them. Germline CDR1 SGHRS, CDR2 YFSETQ. This CDR3 region has 13 residues. The CDR3 sequence: CASSLRDGTEAFF. In DNA, the CDR3 is TGCGCCAGCAGCCTCCGGGACGGTACTGAAGCTTTCTTT.

This clonotype was seen at least ten times. The chain links TRBV5-1 to TRBJ2-2; D gene unclear. Trimming pared 0 bases from V and 3 bases from J, leaving 12 bases between. The germline V gene has CDR1 SGHRS and CDR2 YFSETQ. The CDR3 consists of 16 residues. This chain's CDR3 is CASSLGPSIYTGELFF. DNA for the CDR3: TGCGCCAGCAGCTTGGGACCCAGCATCTACACCGGGGAGCTGTTTTTT.

This clonotype was seen repeatedly, ten times or more. V and J are TRBV20-1 and TRBJ2-1, with 16 bases that match TRBD2. The CDR3 runs 18 residues. CDR1 is DFQATT, CDR2 SNEGSKA, per germline (reference sequence). J gave up 6 bases and V 4 bases, and 12 bases lay outside the gene matches. The CDR3 sequence is CSATAGLAGGFVINEQFF. The CDR3 region has the DNA TGCAGTGCTACCGCGGGACTAGCGGGAGGGTTTGTTATCAATGAGCAGTTCTTC.

This chain joins TRBV5-1 and TRBJ1-2, with D possibly matching TRBD1 (5 bases). CDR3 length equals 13 residues. Looked up from germline, CDR1 is SGHRS and CDR2 is YFSETQ. With 4 bases removed from V and 4 bases from J, the gap between germline ends came to 11 bases. The CDR3 DNA reads TGCGCCAGCAGCGATCAGGGTAGCTATGGCTACACCTTC. Protein sequence: CASSDQGSYGYTF.

This clonotype was picked up many times. This chain joins TRBV20-1 and TRBJ2-5; a weak D match, TRBD2 (6 bases). Germline-derived CDR1 and CDR2 are DFQATT and SNEGSKA (reference sequence). The length of the CDR3 is 13 residues. V lost 5 bases to trimming and J lost 4 bases, with 14 bases between them. CDR3 residues: CSALSGGVETQYF. The CDR3 DNA reads TGCAGTGCTCTGTCGGGCGGGGTAGAGACCCAGTACTTC.

This chain joins TRBV29-1 and TRBJ2-3; the match to TRBD2 covers 13 bases. CDR1 and CDR2 from the germline V gene are SQVTM and ANQGSEA. CDR3 size: 15 residues. The trim removed 6 bases at V and 4 bases at J, leaving 7 bases unmatched. The CDR3 region is CSVGPGLAGSDTQYF. For the CDR3, the DNA is TGCAGCGTGGGACCGGGACTAGCGGGATCAGATACGCAGTATTTT.

This clonotype occurred many times. This chain uses TRBV28 with TRBJ2-1; D gene uncertain. Germline V gene lookup returns CDR1 MDHEN and CDR2 SYDVKM. Trimming pared 2 bases from V and 11 bases from J, leaving 10 bases between. The CDR3 extends over 12 amino acids. CDR3 DNA sequence: TGTGCCAGCAGTTTAGGGTTCACCCAGCAGTTCTTC. This encodes CASSLGFTQQFF.